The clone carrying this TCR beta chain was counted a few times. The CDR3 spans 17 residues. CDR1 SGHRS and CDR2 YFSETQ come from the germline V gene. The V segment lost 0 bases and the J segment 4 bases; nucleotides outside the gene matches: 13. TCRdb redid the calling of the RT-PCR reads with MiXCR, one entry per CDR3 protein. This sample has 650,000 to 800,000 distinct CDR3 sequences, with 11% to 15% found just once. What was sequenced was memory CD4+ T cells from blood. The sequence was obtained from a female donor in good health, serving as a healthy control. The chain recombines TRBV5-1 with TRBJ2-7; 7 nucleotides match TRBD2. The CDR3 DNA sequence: TGCGCCAGCAGCTTGGTTGCTAGCGGCGGTATAGTGTACGAGCAGTACTTC. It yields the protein CASSLVASGGIVYEQYF.